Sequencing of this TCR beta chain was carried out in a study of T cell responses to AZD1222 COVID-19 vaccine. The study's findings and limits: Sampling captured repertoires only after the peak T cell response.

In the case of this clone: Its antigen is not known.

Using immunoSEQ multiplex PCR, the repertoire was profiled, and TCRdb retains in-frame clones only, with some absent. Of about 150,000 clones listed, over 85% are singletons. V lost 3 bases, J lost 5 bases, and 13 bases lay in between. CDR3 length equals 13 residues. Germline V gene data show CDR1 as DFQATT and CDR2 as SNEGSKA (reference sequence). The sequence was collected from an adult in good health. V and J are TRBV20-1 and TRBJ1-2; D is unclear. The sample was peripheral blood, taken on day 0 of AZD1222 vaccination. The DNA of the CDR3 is TGCAGTGCTAGTCTCCTGGGGAGATATGGCTACACCTTC. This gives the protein CSASLLGRYGYTF.